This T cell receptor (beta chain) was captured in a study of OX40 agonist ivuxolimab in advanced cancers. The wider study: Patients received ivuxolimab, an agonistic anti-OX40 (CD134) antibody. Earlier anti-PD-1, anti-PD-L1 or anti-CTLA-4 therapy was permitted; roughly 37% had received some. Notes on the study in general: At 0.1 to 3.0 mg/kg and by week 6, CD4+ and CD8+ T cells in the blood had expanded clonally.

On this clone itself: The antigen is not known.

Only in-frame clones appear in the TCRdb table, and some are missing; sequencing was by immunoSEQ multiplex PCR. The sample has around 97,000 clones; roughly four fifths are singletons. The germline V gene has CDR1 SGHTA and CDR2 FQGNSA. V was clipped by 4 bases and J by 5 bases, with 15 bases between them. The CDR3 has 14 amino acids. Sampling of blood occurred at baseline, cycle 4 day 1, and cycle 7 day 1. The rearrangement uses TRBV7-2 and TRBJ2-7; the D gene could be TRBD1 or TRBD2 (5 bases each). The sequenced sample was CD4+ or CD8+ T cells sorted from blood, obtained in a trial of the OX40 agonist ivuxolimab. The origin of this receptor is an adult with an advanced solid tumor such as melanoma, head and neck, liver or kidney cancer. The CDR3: CASSSSPGANEQYF. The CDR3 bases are TGTGCCAGCAGCTCCTCCCCCGGGGCCAACGAGCAGTACTTC.